A selection of T cell receptor beta chains follows, all from one sample in a study of a mutant IDH1 vaccine in newly diagnosed glioma. No antigen has been assigned to these receptors. The table came from immunoSEQ multiplex PCR; TCRdb's copy has only in-frame clones and leaves some out. The table includes tens of thousands of clones, about 74% detected once. Sequencing was performed on PBMCs, taken from a glioma patient whose treatment included an IDH1 peptide vaccine. All receptors derive from a man in his forties or fifties with glioma. Both conserved end residues are part of each CDR3. Each record gives: D gene, clone size, V gene, J gene, CDR3 length, CDR3 DNA, CDR3 protein. The D gene is left open where the match is weak. Size values are once, few and many counts, or a class for expanded clones, and some rows have none.

>NA|NA|TRBV25-1|TRBJ2-1|15
TGTGCCAGCAGGGGGGGGGCCTATTCCTACAATGAGCAGTTCTTC
CASRGGAYSYNEQFF
>NA|NA|TRBV2|TRBJ1-4|12
TGTGCCAGCAGGGGAGTGGGGGAAAAACTGTTTTTT
CASRGVGEKLFF
>NA|NA|TRBV9|TRBJ2-1|13
TGTGCCAGCAGCGTAGGGGGGAAAGGTGAGCAGTTCTTC
CASSVGGKGEQFF
>TRBD2|NA|TRBV5-6|TRBJ2-7|15
TGTGCCAGCAGCCCGGGACTAGCGGGGCCCTACGAGCAGTACTTC
CASSPGLAGPYEQYF
>NA|NA|TRBV14|TRBJ1-2|13
TGTGCCAGCAGCCCACGCCCAGGGCATGGCTACACCTTC
CASSPRPGHGYTF
>NA|NA|TRBV9|TRBJ1-2|14
TGTGCCAGCAGTTCAACTCTTGGGGCTGGTGGCTACACCTTC
CASSSTLGAGGYTF
>TRBD1|NA|TRBV25-1|TRBJ1-1|12
TGTGCCAGCAGTTCAGGGGGCACTGAAGCTTTCTTT
CASSSGGTEAFF
>NA|NA|TRBV30|TRBJ2-5|10
TGTGCCTGGGGGGAAGAGACCCAGTACTTC
CAWGEETQYF
>NA|NA|TRBV27|TRBJ1-2|15
TGTGCCAGCAGTTTACTCGCAGGGCTTAACTATGGCTACACCTTC
CASSLLAGLNYGYTF
>NA|NA|TRBV6-6|TRBJ2-3|16
TGTGCCAGCAGTTATCCCCGACAGAGTAGCACAGATACGCAGTATTTT
CASSYPRQSSTDTQYF
>NA|NA|TRBV4-1|TRBJ2-1|16
TGCGCCAGCAGCCAACAATGGACAGAGTCCGCCAATGAGCAGTTCTTC
CASSQQWTESANEQFF
>NA|NA|TRBV7-6|TRBJ2-2|16
TGTGCCAGCAGCTCCCAAGGGGGGGCGAACACCGGGGAGCTGTTTTTT
CASSSQGGANTGELFF
>NA|NA|TRBV7-9|TRBJ1-2|12
TGTGCCAGCAGCTTAGACAATCGAGGCTACACCTTC
CASSLDNRGYTF
>NA|NA|TRBV5-4|TRBJ2-5|15
TGTGCCAGCAGCTTGGTTGACAGGTCTCAAGAGACCCAGTACTTC
CASSLVDRSQETQYF
>TRBD1|NA|TRBV29-1|TRBJ2-1|14
TGCAGCGTTGTTGGGACAGGGGGCTTGAATGAGCAGTTCTTC
CSVVGTGGLNEQFF
>NA|NA|TRBV27|TRBJ1-4|15
TGTGCCAGCAGCCCATGGGGTACGACTAATGAAAAACTGTTTTTT
CASSPWGTTNEKLFF
>NA|once|TRBV7-8|TRBJ2-7|13
TGTGCCAGCAGCCTTCAGGACTCCTACGAGCAGTACTTC
CASSLQDSYEQYF
>NA|once|TRBV7-9|TRBJ2-7|13
TGTGCCAGCAGCGCCCCGGCCGCCTACGAGCAGTACTTC
CASSAPAAYEQYF
>NA|NA|TRBV15|TRBJ2-6|16
TGTGCCACCAGCAGAGATCTAACGCACGGGGCCAACGTCCTGACTTTC
CATSRDLTHGANVLTF
>NA|few|TRBV6-5|TRBJ2-7|11
TGTGCCAGCAGTAACTTAGACGAGCAGTACTTC
CASSNLDEQYF
>NA|NA|TRBV19|TRBJ1-5|17
TGTGCCAGTAGTATAGATCAGGGGTGGTACGGCAATCAGCCCCAGCATTTT
CASSIDQGWYGNQPQHF
>NA|NA|TRBV19|TRBJ1-2|12
TGTGCCAGTAGTGGCAACAGGGATGGCTACACCTTC
CASSGNRDGYTF
>NA|NA|TRBV5-1|TRBJ2-7|17
TGCGCCAGCAGCGCCTTTGCCCGGGACTTTGAAGCCTACGAGCAGTACTTC
CASSAFARDFEAYEQYF
>TRBD1|NA|TRBV27|TRBJ1-2|16
TGTGCCAGCAGTTCCTCCGGGACAGGGCTTAACTATGGCTACACCTTC
CASSSSGTGLNYGYTF
>TRBD1|NA|TRBV7-9|TRBJ2-1|16
TGTGCCAGCAGCTTAGGAGGTGGGACAGGGATCAATGAGCAGTTCTTC
CASSLGGGTGINEQFF
>NA|NA|TRBV11-1|TRBJ1-2|12
TGTGCCAGCAGCAGACAGCTTGAGGGCTACACCTTC
CASSRQLEGYTF
>TRBD1|NA|TRBV2|TRBJ2-7|15
TGTGCCAGCAGTGCCAGACAGGGGAGTCACTACGAGCAGTACTTC
CASSARQGSHYEQYF
>NA|NA|TRBV18|TRBJ2-1|17
TGTGCCAGCTCAGACCTCTGGCAGGCCCTATCCTACAATGAGCAGTTCTTC
CASSDLWQALSYNEQFF
>NA|NA|TRBV29-1|TRBJ1-2|12
TGCAGCGTTGCCCGACAGAGCTATGGCTACACCTTC
CSVARQSYGYTF
>NA|few|TRBV4-2|TRBJ1-2|15
TGTGCCAGCCTTTCTACACGGACCGGGGACTATGGCTACACCTTC
CASLSTRTGDYGYTF
>NA|few|TRBV5-1|TRBJ2-3|15
TGCGCCAGCAGCTTAGGGGGTCCTGTTACAGATACGCAGTATTTT
CASSLGGPVTDTQYF
>NA|NA|TRBV6-1|TRBJ1-2|15
TGTGCCAGCAGTTCCCTGGGAGGGGTAGGAAGAAGCTACACCTTC
CASSSLGGVGRSYTF
>NA|NA|TRBV18|TRBJ2-7|14
TGTGCCAGCTCACGACACCAGGAAGCCTACGAGCAGTACTTC
CASSRHQEAYEQYF
>NA|NA|TRBV7-9|TRBJ1-2|15
TGTGCCAGCAGCTCCCGGGACCCATCGACCTATGGCTACACCTTC
CASSSRDPSTYGYTF
>TRBD1|NA|TRBV2|TRBJ1-6|14
TGTGCCAGCAGTGAACGCAGGGGGATGTCACCCCTCCACTTT
CASSERRGMSPLHF
>NA|NA|TRBV9|TRBJ1-4|14
TGTGCCAGCAGCGTAGGAGGGTCGGGGGAAAAACTGTTTTTT
CASSVGGSGEKLFF
>TRBD2|few|TRBV11-2|TRBJ2-3|15
TGTGCCAGCAGTCCTAGCGGGGGGGGAGGGGATACGCAGTATTTT
CASSPSGGGGDTQYF
>TRBD1|NA|TRBV27|TRBJ1-3|14
TGTGCCAGCAGTTTGACAGGGGACGGAAACACCATATATTTT
CASSLTGDGNTIYF
>NA|once|TRBV18|TRBJ2-7|13
TGTGCCAGCTCGCCGGGAACCGAGGGCGAGCAGTACTTC
CASSPGTEGEQYF
>NA|NA|TRBV2|TRBJ2-7|14
TGTGCCAGCAGTGAAGCGCCCAGTTCCTACGAGCAGTACTTC
CASSEAPSSYEQYF
>NA|many|TRBV7-8|TRBJ2-7|11
TGTGCTTCATGCGTTGGGTACGAGCAGTACTTC
CASCVGYEQYF
>NA|many|TRBV30|TRBJ2-1|14
TGTGCCTGGAGGTGGCAGGGTTATTCCAATGAGCAGTTCTTC
CAWRWQGYSNEQFF
>NA|NA|TRBV10-3|TRBJ1-4|15
TGTGCCATCAGTGAGGCGACCTCAACTAATGAAAAACTGTTTTTT
CAISEATSTNEKLFF
>NA|NA|TRBV5-6|TRBJ1-4|15
TGTGCCAGCAGCTTGGCCCTCCAGGGAAATGAAAAACTGTTTTTT
CASSLALQGNEKLFF
>TRBD2|medium-sized|TRBV6-5|TRBJ2-1|15
TGTGCCAGCGCCTGGAGGGACGCCGGGGGGAATGAGCAGTTCTTC
CASAWRDAGGNEQFF
>TRBD1|medium-sized|TRBV19|TRBJ1-2|14
TGTGCCAGTAGCCGGGACAGGGGGAACTATGGCTACACCTTC
CASSRDRGNYGYTF
>NA|once|TRBV5-1|TRBJ2-1|13
TGCGCCAGCAGCTTCAACGCCTACAATGAGCAGTTCTTC
CASSFNAYNEQFF
>TRBD2|NA|TRBV9|TRBJ2-1|16
TGTGCCAGCAGCGTAGGGGGGGGAACGAAGAACAATGAGCAGTTCTTC
CASSVGGGTKNNEQFF
>NA|NA|TRBV27|TRBJ2-1|14
TGTGCCAGCAGTTTAATCTCTAACGGTGATGAGCAGTTCTTC
CASSLISNGDEQFF
>NA|NA|TRBV25-1|TRBJ2-7|13
TGTGCCAGCTCCCCACGTCGGCTGTTCGAGCAGTACTTC
CASSPRRLFEQYF
>TRBD1|NA|TRBV7-9|TRBJ2-5|15
TGTGCCAGCAGCTCTGGGACAGGGAGTGGGGAGACCCAGTACTTC
CASSSGTGSGETQYF
>NA|NA|TRBV5-6|TRBJ1-2|13
TGTGCCAGCACCCTATACGGTGACTATGGCTACACCTTC
CASTLYGDYGYTF
>NA|NA|TRBV6-5|TRBJ1-1|11
TGTGCCAGCCTAGGGTACACTGAAGCTTTCTTT
CASLGYTEAFF
>NA|NA|TRBV7-9|TRBJ1-2|13
TGTGCCAGCAGCTTAGCAGGACATCACGGCTACACCTTC
CASSLAGHHGYTF
>TRBD1|once|TRBV15|TRBJ2-7|14
TGTGCCACCAGGTCCCCTCTAGGGGGCAGCGAGCAGTACTTC
CATRSPLGGSEQYF
>NA|NA|TRBV10-3|TRBJ1-1|13
TGTGCCATCGTACAGGGTGTGAACACTGAAGCTTTCTTT
CAIVQGVNTEAFF
>TRBD1|few|TRBV18|TRBJ1-2|15
TGTGCCAGCTCACGGCGGACAGGGAGAAACTATGGCTACACCTTC
CASSRRTGRNYGYTF
>NA|NA|TRBV2|TRBJ1-4|12
TGTGCCAGCAGTGGGGGGGGTGAAAAACTGTTTTTT
CASSGGGEKLFF
>NA|NA|TRBV5-1|TRBJ1-4|14
TGCGCCAGCAGCTCCGGGACAACTAATGAAAAACTGTTTTTT
CASSSGTTNEKLFF
>NA|few|TRBV27|TRBJ1-2|13
TGTGCCAGCAGTTTATCGGACAGCTATGGCTACACCTTC
CASSLSDSYGYTF